A selection of T cell receptor beta chains follows, all from one sample in a study of cytomegalovirus exposure and HLA in healthy donors. Data came from immunoSEQ multiplex PCR; TCRdb stores just in-frame clones and leaves some out. The sample includes about 160,000 clones, 75% to 85% of them seen just once. Sequenced material: PBMCs. The receptor source for this set is a girl aged 2-10 years in good health and CMV-seropositive. Each CDR3 is given with its conserved first and last residue. A D gene is named only where the DNA matches it firmly. Size tells how often a clone was seen (once, few, many) or the class of an expanded clone, and some rows leave it out.

v_call	d_call	j_call	clone_size	cdr3_aa
TRBV5-1	TRBD1	TRBJ1-2	NA	CASSPGQVYGYTF
TRBV28	NA	TRBJ1-5	NA	CASSERRLEEPQHF
TRBV21-1	NA	TRBJ1-5	NA	CASSPSGSIAGNQPQHF
TRBV5-1	TRBD1	TRBJ1-1	NA	CASSSYRDRGNTEAFF
TRBV7-9	NA	TRBJ2-5	NA	CASSPFPAHQETQYF
TRBV5-4	NA	TRBJ1-3	NA	CASSLGGGILSGNTIYF
TRBV4-1	TRBD2	TRBJ2-5	NA	CASSQDRGRVETQYF
TRBV5-6	TRBD1	TRBJ1-3	once	CASSWGTVGDTIYF
TRBV5-1	TRBD1	TRBJ1-3	NA	CASSLSGQSSGNTIYF
TRBV28	NA	TRBJ2-3	NA	CASSTPTTSWGVTDTQYF
TRBV7-6	NA	TRBJ1-1	NA	CASSLGAGSTEAFF
TRBV28	NA	TRBJ1-2	NA	CASRPTGGVSYTF
TRBV6-1	NA	TRBJ2-3	NA	CASTGEADTQYF